This record looks at one T cell receptor beta chain sequence and its context. Its antigen is currently unknown. Different DNA sequences within this sample yield the same CDR3. The data were taken from a study of shared clonotypes between healthy human individuals. The wider study: The donor pool was made up of two women and a few men aged 18 to 49. Findings and caveats of the study: A generally larger estimated richness was seen in naive subsets than in memory subsets. Sharing across four donors was seen in 4% to 5.5% of naive CD4 clonotypes.

Germline V gene lookup returns CDR1 LNHDA and CDR2 SQIVND (reference sequence). The CDR3 sequence is 15 residues long. V lost 3 bases, J lost 1 base, and 3 bases stayed unmatched. CD45RO-negative, CCR7-selected cells formed the naive CD8 fraction, which excluded terminally differentiated effector memory CD45RA+ cells. The donors were adults (healthy and HIV-negative) with no recent acute infections or vaccinations. Using immunoSEQ multiplex PCR, the repertoire was profiled, and TCRdb retains in-frame clones only, with some absent. The sample lists roughly 2,000,000 clones; 90% to 95% were seen once. The sequencing sample was made of naive CD8+ T cells from PBMCs. The clonotype was recovered from a man aged 18 to 29 in good health. Some clones in this sample may be carry-over from other donors' samples. The genes are TRBV19 and TRBJ2-5; 9 bases match TRBD2. CDR3 region: CASSIRLAVQETQYF. CDR3 bases: TGTGCCAGTAGTATTAGACTAGCGGTCCAAGAGACCCAGTACTTC.